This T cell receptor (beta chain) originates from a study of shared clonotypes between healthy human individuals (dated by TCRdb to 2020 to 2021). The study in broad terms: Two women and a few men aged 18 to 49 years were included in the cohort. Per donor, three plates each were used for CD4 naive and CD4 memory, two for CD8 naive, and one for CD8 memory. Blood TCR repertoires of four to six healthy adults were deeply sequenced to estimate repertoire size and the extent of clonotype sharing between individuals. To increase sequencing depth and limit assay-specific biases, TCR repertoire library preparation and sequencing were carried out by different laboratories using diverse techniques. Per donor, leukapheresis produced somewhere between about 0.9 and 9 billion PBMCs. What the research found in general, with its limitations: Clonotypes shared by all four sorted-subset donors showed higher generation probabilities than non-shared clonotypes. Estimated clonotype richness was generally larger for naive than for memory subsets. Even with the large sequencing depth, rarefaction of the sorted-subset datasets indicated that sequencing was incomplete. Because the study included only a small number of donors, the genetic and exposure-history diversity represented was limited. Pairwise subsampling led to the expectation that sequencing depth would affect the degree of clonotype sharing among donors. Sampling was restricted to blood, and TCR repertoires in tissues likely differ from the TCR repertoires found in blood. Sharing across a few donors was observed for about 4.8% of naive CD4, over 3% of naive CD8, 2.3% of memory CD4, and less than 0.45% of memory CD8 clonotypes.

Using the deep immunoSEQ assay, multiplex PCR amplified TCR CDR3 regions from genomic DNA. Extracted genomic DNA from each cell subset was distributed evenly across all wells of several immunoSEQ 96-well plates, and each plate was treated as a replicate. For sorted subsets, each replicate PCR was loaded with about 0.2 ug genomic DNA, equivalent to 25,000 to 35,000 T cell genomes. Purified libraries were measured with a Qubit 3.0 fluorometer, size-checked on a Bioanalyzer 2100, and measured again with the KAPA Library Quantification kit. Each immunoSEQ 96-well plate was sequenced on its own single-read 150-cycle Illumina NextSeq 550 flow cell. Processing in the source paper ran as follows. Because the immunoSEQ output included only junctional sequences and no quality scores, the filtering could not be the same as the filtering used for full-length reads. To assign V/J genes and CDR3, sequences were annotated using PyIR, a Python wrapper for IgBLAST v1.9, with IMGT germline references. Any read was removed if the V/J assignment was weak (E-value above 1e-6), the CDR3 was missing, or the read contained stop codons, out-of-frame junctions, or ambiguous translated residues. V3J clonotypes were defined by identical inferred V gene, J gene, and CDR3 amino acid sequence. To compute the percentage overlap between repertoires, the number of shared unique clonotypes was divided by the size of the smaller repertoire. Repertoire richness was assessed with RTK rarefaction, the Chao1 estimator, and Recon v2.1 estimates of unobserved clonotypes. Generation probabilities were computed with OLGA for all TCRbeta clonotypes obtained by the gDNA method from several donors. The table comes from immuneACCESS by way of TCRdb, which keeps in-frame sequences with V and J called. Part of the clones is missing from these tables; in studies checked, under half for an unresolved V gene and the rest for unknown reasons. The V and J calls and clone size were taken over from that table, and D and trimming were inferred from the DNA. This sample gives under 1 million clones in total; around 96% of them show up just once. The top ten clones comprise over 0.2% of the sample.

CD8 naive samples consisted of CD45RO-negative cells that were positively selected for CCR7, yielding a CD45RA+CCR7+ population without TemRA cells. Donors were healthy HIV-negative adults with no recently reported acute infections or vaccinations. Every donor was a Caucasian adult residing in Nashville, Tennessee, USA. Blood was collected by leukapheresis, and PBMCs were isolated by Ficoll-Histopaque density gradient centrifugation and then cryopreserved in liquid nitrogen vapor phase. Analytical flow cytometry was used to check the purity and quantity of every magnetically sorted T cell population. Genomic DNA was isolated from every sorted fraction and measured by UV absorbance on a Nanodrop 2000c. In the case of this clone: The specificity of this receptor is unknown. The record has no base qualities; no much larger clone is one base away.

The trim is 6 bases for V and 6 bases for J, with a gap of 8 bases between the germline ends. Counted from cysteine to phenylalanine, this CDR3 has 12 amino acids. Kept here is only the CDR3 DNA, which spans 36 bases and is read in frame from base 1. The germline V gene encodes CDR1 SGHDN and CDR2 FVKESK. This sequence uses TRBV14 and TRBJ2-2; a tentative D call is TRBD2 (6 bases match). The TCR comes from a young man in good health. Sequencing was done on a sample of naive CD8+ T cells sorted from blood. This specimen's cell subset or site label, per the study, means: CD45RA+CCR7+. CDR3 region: CASRREAGELFF. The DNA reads TGTGCCAGCAGAAGGGAGGCCGGGGAGCTGTTTTTT.